The T cell receptor (beta chain) under discussion was sequenced for a study of blood T cell repertoires in COVID-19. Study-level information: PBMCs, B-cell-depleted T cells, or T cells were the source of the cDNA or gDNA that made up the material.

This CDR3 contains 18 residues. Trimming took 4 bases from V and 5 from J; bases not matched to a gene: 9. CDR1 and CDR2 (germline): LNHDA, SQIVND (reference sequence). Original data processing: It was from reference gene primer amplification that nucleated cell counts were estimated. Clones were sequenced by immunoSEQ multiplex PCR, and TCRdb holds only the in-frame ones, with some missing. The DNA gave D and trimming, while V, J and clone size come from that table. The sample holds over 200,000 clones; 83% are singletons and the top ten take about 8.1%. The rearrangement uses TRBV19 and TRBJ2-3; 16 bases match TRBD2. The sequencing sample was made of peripheral blood. The TCR originated in a woman aged 50 to 60 with acute or convalescent COVID-19. The CDR3 spells CASSRGLGLAGGGDTQYF. The CDR3 nucleotides read TGTGCCAGTAGTAGGGGATTGGGACTAGCGGGAGGGGGAGATACGCAGTATTTT.